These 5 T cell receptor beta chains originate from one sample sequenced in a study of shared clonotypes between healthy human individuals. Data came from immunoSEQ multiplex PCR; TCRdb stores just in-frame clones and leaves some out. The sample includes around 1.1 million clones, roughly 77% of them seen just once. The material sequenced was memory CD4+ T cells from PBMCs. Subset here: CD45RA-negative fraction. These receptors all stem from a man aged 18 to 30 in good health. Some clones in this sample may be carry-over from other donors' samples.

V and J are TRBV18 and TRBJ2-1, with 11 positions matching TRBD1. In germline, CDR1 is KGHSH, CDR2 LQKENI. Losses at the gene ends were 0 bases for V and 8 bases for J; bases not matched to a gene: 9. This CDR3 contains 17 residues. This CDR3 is CASSPPPWDRGEDEQFF. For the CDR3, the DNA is TGTGCCAGCTCACCACCGCCCTGGGACAGGGGGGAGGATGAGCAGTTCTTC.

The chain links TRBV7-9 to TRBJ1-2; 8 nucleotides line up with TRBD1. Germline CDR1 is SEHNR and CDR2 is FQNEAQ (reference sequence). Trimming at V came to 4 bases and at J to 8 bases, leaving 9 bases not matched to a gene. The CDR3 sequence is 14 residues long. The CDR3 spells CASSYHGQGSGYTF. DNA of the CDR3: TGTGCCAGCAGCTATCACGGACAGGGTAGCGGCTACACCTTC. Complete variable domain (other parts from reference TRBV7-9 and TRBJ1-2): DTGVSQNPRHKITKRGQNVTFRCDPISEHNRLYWYRQTLGQGPEFLTYFQNEAQLEKSRLLSDRFSAERPKGSFSTLEIQRTEQGDSAMYLCASSYHGQGSGYTFGSGTRLTVV.

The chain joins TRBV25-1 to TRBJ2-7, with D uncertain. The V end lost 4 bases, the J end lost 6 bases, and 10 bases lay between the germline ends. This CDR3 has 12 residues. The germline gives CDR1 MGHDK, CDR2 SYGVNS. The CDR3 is CASSGAQLEQYF. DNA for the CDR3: TGTGCCAGCAGTGGCGCCCAGCTCGAGCAGTACTTC.

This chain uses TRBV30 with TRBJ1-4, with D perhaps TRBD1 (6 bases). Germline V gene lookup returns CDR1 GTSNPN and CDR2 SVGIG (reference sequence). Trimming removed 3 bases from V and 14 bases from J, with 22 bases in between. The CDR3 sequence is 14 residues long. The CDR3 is CAWSSGAGAVGLFF. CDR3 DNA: TGTGCCTGGAGCTCAGGAGCAGGGGCGGTGGGGCTGTTTTTT.

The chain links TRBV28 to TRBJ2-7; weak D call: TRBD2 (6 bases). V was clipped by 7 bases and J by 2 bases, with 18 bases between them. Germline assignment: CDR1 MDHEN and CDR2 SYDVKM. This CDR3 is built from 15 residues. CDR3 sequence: CASTQPGALAYEQYF. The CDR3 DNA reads TGTGCCAGCACCCAACCGGGAGCGCTAGCCTACGAGCAGTACTTC.